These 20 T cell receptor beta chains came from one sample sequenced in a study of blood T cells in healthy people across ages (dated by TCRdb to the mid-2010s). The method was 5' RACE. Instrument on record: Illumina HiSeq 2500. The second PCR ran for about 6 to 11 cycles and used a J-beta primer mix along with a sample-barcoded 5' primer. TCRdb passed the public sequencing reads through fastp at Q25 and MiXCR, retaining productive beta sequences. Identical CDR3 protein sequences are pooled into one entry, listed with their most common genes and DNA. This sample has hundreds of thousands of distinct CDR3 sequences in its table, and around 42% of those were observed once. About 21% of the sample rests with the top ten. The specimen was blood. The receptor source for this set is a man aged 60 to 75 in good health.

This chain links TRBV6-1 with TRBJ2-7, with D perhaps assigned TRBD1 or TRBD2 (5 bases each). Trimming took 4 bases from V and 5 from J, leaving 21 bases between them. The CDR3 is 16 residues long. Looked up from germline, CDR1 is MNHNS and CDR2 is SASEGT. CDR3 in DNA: TGTGCCAGCAGTGGTTCCCAGGACTGGGGGTTTCACGAGCAGTACTTC. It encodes CASSGSQDWGFHEQYF.

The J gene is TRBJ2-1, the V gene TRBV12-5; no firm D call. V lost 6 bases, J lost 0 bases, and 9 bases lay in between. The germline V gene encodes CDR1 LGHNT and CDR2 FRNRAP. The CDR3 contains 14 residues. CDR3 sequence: CASGVGSSYNEQFF. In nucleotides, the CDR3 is TGTGCTAGTGGAGTCGGTAGCTCCTACAATGAGCAGTTCTTC.

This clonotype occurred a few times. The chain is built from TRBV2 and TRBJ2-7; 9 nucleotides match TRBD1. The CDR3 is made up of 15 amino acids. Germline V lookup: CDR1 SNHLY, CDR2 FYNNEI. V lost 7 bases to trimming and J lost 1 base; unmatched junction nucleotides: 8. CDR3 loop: CASNSGTGRSYEQYF. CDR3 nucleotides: TGTGCCAGCAACTCCGGGACAGGGAGGTCCTACGAGCAGTACTTC.

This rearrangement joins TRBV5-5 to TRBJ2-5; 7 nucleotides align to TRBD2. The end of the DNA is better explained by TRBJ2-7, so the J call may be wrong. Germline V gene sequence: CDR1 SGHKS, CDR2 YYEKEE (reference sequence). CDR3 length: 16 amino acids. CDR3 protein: CASSLELAWGSYEQYF. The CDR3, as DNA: TGTGCCAGCAGCTTGGAACTAGCGTGGGGATCCTACGAGCAGTACTTC.

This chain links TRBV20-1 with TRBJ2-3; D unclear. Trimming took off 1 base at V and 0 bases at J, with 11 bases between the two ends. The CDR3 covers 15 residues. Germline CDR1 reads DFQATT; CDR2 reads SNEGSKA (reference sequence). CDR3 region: CSARGGPASTDTQYF. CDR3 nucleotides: TGCAGTGCTAGAGGGGGTCCGGCTAGCACAGATACGCAGTATTTT.

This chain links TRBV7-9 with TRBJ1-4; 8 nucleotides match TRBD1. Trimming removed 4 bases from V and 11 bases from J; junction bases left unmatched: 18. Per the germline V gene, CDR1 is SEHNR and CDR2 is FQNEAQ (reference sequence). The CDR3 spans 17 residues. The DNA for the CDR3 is TGTGCCAGCAGCTCAGGGGGCACAGTCGACCCGGTAGGGAAACTGTTTTTT. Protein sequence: CASSSGGTVDPVGKLFF.

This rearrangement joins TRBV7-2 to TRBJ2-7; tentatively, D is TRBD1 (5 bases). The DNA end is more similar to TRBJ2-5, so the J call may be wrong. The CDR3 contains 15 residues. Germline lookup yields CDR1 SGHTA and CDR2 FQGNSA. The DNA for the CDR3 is TGTGCCAGCAGCCCAAGGGCTTTCAGGGCGGAGACCCAGTACTTC. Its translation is CASSPRAFRAETQYF.

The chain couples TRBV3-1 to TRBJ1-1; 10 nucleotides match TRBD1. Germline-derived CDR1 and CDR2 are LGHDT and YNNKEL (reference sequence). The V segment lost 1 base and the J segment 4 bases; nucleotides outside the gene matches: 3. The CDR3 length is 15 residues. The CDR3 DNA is TGTGCCAGCAGCCAAGTAAGGACAGGGGGCACTGAAGCTTTCTTT. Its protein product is CASSQVRTGGTEAFF.

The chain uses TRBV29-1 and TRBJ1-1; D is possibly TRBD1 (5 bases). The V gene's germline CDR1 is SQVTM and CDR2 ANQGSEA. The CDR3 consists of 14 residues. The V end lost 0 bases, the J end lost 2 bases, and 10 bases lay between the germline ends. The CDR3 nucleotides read TGCAGCGTTGAAGAATGGGGCGGCAACACTGAAGCTTTCTTT. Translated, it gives CSVEEWGGNTEAFF.

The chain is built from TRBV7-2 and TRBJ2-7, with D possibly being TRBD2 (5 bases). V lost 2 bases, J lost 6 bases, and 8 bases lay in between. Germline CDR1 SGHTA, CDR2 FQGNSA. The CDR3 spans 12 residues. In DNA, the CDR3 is TGTGCCAGCAGCTTAAATGAGGGCGAGCAGTACTTC. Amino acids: CASSLNEGEQYF.

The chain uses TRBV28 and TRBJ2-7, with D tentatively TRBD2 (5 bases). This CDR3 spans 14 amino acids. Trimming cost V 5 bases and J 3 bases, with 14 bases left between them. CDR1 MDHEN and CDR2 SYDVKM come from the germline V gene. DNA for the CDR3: TGTGCCAGCAGTGCCACCGGCGGGTGCTACGAGCAGTACTTC. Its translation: CASSATGGCYEQYF. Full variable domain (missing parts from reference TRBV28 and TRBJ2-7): DVKVTQSSRYLVKRTGEKVFLECVQDMDHENMFWYRQDPGLGLRLIYFSYDVKMKEKGDIPEGYSVSREKKERFSLILESASTNQTSMYLCASSATGGCYEQYFGPGTRLTVT.

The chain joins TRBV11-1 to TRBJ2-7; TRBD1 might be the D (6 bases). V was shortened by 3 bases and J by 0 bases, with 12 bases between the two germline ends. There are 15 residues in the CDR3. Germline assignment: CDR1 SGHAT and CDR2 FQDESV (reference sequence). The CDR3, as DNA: TGTGCCAGCAGCTTCACCGGGACAAGCTCCTACGAGCAGTACTTC. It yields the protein CASSFTGTSSYEQYF.

For the CDR3, the DNA is TGTGCCAGCCAAAAGGGGGAGACCCAGTACTTC. Its translation is CASQKGETQYF. The gene calls are TRBV6-2 or TRBV6-3 and TRBJ2-5; TRBD1 is a possible D gene (5 bases). V lost 8 bases and J 5 bases, leaving 9 bases between the germline ends. The CDR3 length is 11 residues. Looked up from germline, CDR1 is MNHEY and CDR2 is SVGEGT.

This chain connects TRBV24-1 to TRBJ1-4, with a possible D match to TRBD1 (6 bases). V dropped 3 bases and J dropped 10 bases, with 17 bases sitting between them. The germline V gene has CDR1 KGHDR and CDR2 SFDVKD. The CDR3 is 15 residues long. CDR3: CATSDPTGPFAKLFF. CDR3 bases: TGTGCCACCAGTGATCCGACAGGCCCGTTTGCAAAACTGTTTTTT.

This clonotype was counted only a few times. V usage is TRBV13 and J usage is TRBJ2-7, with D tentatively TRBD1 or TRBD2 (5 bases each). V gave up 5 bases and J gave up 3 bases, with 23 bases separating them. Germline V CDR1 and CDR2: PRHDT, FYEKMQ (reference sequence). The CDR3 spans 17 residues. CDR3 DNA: TGTGCCAGCAGCGACGCGGTCCCTGGACACGGGGACTACGAGCAGTACTTC. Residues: CASSDAVPGHGDYEQYF.

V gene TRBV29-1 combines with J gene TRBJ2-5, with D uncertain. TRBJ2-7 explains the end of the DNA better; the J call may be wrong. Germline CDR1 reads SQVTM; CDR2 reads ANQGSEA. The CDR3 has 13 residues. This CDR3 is CSVVSVGTYEQYF. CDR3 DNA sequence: TGCAGCGTTGTATCTGTGGGCACCTACGAGCAGTACTTC.

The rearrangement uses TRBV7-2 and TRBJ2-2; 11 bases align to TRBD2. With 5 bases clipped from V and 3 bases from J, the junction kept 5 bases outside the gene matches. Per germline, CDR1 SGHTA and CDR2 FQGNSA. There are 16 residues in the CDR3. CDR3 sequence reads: CASSPGLAAHTGELFF. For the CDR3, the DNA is TGTGCCAGCAGCCCGGGACTAGCGGCTCACACCGGGGAGCTGTTTTTT.

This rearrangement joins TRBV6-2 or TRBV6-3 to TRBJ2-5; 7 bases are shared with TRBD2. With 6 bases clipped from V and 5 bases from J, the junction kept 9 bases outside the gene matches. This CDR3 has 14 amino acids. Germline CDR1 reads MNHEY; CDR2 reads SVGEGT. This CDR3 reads CASSRDQGGETQYF. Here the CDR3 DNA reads TGTGCCAGCAGCCGAGATCAGGGAGGGGAGACCCAGTACTTC.

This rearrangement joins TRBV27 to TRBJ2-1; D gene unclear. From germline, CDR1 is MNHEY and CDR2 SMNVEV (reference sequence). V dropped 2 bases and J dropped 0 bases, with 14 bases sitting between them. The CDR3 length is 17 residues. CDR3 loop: CASSLVVAQSSYNEQFF. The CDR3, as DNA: TGTGCCAGCAGTTTAGTTGTGGCCCAGAGCTCCTACAATGAGCAGTTCTTC.

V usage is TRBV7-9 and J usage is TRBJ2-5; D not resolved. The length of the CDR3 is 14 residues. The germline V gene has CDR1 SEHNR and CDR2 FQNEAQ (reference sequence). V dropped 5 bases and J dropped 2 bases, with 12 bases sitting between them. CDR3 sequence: CASSPQRRQETQYF. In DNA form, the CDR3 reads TGTGCCAGCAGCCCGCAGCGAAGACAAGAGACCCAGTACTTC.